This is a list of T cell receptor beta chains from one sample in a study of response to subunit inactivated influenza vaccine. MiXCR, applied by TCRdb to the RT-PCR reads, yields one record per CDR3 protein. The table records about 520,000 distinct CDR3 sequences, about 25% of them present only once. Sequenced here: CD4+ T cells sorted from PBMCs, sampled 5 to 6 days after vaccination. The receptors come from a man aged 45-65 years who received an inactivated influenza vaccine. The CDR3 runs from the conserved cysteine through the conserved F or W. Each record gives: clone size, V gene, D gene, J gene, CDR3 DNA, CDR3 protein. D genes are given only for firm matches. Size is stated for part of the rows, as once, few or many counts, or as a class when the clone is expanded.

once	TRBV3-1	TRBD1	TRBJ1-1	TGTGCCAGCAGCCCCGGGACAGGGTTCACTGAAGCTTTCTTT	CASSPGTGFTEAFF
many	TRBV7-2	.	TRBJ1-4	TGTGCCAGCAGCTTAGAGCTGAACGAAAAACTGTTTTTT	CASSLELNEKLFF
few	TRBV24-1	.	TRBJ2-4	TGTGCCACTCCATCGGAGCCGTTAGCCAAAAACATTCAGTACTTC	CATPSEPLAKNIQYF
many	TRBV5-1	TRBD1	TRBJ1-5	TGCGCCAGCAGCTCGGGACAGGGATTTGATCAGCCCCAGCATTTT	CASSSGQGFDQPQHF
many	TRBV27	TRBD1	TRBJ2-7	TGTGCCAGCAGTTTACGTCGAACAGGGGGCTACGAGCAGTACTTC	CASSLRRTGGYEQYF
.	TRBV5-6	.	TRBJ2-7	TGTGCCAGCAGCTTGGTCCTAGCCAGTCCCTACGAGCAGTACTTC	CASSLVLASPYEQYF
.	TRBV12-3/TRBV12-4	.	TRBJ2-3	TGTGCCAGCAGTTTCTGGGGACATCTTTACACAGATACGCAGTATTTT	CASSFWGHLYTDTQYF
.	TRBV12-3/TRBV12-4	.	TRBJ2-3	TGTGCCAGCAGTTTAGCGGCTAAAGATACGCAGTATTTT	CASSLAAKDTQYF
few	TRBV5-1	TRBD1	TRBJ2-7	TGCGCCAGCAGCTTGATTTCCTTGTCGGGACAGGGGTACGAGCAGTACTTC	CASSLISLSGQGYEQYF
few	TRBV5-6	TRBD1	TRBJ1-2	TGTGCCAGCAGCGCGGACAGGGGGTCCTATGGCTACACCTTC	CASSADRGSYGYTF
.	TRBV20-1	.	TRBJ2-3	TGCAGTGCTAGTTACGGGGGGCAGATTAGCACAGATACGCAGTATTTT	CSASYGGQISTDTQYF
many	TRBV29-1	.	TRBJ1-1	TGCAGCGTACAACTCGACACCACGAACACTGAAGCTTTCTTT	CSVQLDTTNTEAFF
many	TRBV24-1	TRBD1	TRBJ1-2	TGTGCCACCAGTGATCGCGGACAGGGGGACTATGGCTACACCTTC	CATSDRGQGDYGYTF
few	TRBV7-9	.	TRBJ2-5	TGTGCCAGCAGCTCCCAGGGCGGGACCGAAGGGACCCAGTACTTC	CASSSQGGTEGTQYF
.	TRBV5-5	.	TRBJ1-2	TGTGCCAGCAGCTCAGGGACCTTTGACTATGGCTACACCTTC	CASSSGTFDYGYTF
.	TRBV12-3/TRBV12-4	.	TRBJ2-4	TGTGCCAGCAGTTTAAACAGAAGGGCCAAAAACATTCAGTACTTC	CASSLNRRAKNIQYF
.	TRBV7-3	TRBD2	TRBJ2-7	TGTGCCAGCAGCTTAACCGGGACTAGCTTATCCGAGCAGTACTTC	CASSLTGTSLSEQYF
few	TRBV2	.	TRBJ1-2	TGTGCCGGTACGACGGAGGACTATGGCTACACCTTC	CAGTTEDYGYTF
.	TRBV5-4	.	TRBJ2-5	TGTGCCAGCAGCTTTAACAGTTTTTCCCAAGAGACCCAGTACTTC	CASSFNSFSQETQYF
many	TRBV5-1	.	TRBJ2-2	TGCGCCAGCACCGCCGGGACTCCCCCTGTCACCGGGGAGCTGTTTTTT	CASTAGTPPVTGELFF
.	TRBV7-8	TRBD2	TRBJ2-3	TGTGCCAGCAGCTTAGTCCTTACTAGCGGGCGCTCATTAGGGACAGATACGCAGTATTTT	CASSLVLTSGRSLGTDTQYF
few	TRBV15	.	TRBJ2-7	TGTGCCACCAGCAGATCCTCAGGGCTGGCTGCCTACGAGCAGTACTTC	CATSRSSGLAAYEQYF
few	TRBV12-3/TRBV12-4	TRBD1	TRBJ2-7	TGTGCCAGCAACCTCGACAGGGGCTACGAGCAGTACTTC	CASNLDRGYEQYF
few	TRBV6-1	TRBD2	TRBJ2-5	TGTGCCACCCGGGGACTAGCGGGAGTAGAGACCCAGTACTTC	CATRGLAGVETQYF
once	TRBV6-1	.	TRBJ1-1	TGTGCCAGCACGCCCCGCAGGGTCTACACTGAAGCTTTCTTT	CASTPRRVYTEAFF
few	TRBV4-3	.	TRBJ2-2	TGCGCCAGCAGCCAAGGACCTGCGACCGGGGAGCTGTTTTTT	CASSQGPATGELFF
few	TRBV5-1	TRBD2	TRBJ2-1	TGCGCCAGCAGCCCCGGGGTAGCGGGGGTAAATGAGCAGTTCTTC	CASSPGVAGVNEQFF
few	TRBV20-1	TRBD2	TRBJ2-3	TGCAGTGCCTACTCTGGGACTAGCGGGACGCCAGATACGCAGTATTTT	CSAYSGTSGTPDTQYF
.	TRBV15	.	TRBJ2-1	TGTGCCACCAGCAGAGATTCAGGCACTTACAATGAGCAGTTCTTC	CATSRDSGTYNEQFF
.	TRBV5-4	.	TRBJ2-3	TGTGCCAGCAGCTTGAAGGAGTGGGGCGTCGGGACAGATACGCAGTATTTT	CASSLKEWGVGTDTQYF
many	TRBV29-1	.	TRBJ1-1	TGCAGCGTTGTTATCGCCAGGGGGAACACTGAAGCTTTCTTT	CSVVIARGNTEAFF
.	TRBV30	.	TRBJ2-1	TGTGCCTGGAGTTTCGGCTCCTACAATGAGCAGTTCTTC	CAWSFGSYNEQFF
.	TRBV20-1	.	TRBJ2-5	TGCAGTGCTAGAGATGGGTGGACAGTCCAAGAGACCCAGTACTTC	CSARDGWTVQETQYF
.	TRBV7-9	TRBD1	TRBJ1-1	TGTGCTGTTAGGACAGGAGTTTTGAACACTGAAGCTTTCTTT	CAVRTGVLNTEAFF
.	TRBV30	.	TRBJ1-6	TGTGCCTGGAGAGGGCAGGGCAGATCACCCCTCCACTTT	CAWRGQGRSPLHF
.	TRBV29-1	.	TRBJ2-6	TGCAGCGCCGATTCGGGGGCTGGGGCCAACGTCCTGACTTTC	CSADSGAGANVLTF
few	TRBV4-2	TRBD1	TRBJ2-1	TGTGCCAGCAGCCAAGTTTGGGGGGGACAGGGGGCGATGGAGCAGTTCTTC	CASSQVWGGQGAMEQFF
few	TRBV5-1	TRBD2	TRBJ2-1	TGCGCCAGCAGCTTGGAACTAGCGGGTTGGCTTAATGAGCAGTTCTTC	CASSLELAGWLNEQFF
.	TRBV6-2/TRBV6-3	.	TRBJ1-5	TGTGCCAGCAGTTCTTGGGAGTCCCAGCATTTT	CASSSWESQHF
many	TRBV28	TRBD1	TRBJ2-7	TGTGCCAGCAACCCCGGGACAGTCGCCAGCTCCTACGAGCAGTACTTC	CASNPGTVASSYEQYF
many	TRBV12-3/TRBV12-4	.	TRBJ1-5	TGTGCCAGCAGTCCTGCGACAGGAGCGAGCAATCAGCCCCAGCATTTT	CASSPATGASNQPQHF
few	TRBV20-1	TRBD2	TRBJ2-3	TGCAGTGCTAGGGCTCCCGGGAGGGTGGATACGCAGTATTTT	CSARAPGRVDTQYF
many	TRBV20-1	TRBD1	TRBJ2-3	TGCAGTGCTGAAACGGGACAGGGTTACACAGATACGCAGTATTTT	CSAETGQGYTDTQYF
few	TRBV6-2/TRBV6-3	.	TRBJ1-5	TGTGCCAGCAGTTCTCGGAGGAGTCAACTTAGGGGTCAGCCCCAGCATTTT	CASSSRRSQLRGQPQHF
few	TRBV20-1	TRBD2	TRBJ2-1	TGCAGTGCTCCTTGGACTAGCGGGATGATGAACAATGAGCAGTTCTTC	CSAPWTSGMMNNEQFF
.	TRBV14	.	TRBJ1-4	TGTGCCAGCAGCCAAGAATTTCTGGCAGGGGCTAATGAAAAACTGTTTTTT	CASSQEFLAGANEKLFF